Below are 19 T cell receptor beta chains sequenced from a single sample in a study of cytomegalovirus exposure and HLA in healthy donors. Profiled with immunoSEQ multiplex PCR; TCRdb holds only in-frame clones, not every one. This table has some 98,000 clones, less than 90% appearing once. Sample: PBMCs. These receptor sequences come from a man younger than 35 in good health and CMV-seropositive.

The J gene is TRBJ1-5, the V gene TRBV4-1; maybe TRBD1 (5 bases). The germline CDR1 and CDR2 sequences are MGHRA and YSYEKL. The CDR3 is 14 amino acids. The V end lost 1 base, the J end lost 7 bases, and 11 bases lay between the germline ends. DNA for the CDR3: TGCGCCAGCAGCCAAGCAGCGGGGGACCAGCCCCAGCATTTT. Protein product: CASSQAAGDQPQHF.

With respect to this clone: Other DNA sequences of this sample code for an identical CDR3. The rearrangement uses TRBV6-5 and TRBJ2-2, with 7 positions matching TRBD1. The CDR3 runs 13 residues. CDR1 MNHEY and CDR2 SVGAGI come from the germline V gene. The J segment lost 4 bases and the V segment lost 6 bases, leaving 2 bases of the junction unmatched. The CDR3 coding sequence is TGTGCCAGCAGGAGACAGGGCACCGGGGAGCTGTTTTTT. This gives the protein CASRRQGTGELFF.

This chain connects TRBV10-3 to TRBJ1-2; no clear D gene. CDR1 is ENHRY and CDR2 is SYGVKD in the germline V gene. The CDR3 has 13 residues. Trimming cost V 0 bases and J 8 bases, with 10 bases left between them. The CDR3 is CAISESNYGGYTF. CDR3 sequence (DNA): TGTGCCATCAGTGAGTCCAACTACGGGGGCTACACCTTC.

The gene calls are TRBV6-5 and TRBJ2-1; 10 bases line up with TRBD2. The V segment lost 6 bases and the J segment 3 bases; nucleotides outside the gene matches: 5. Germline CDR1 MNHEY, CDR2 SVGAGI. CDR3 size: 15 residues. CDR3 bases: TGTGCCAGCAGATCTAGCGGGGGTCTCTACAATGAGCAGTTCTTC. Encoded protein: CASRSSGGLYNEQFF.

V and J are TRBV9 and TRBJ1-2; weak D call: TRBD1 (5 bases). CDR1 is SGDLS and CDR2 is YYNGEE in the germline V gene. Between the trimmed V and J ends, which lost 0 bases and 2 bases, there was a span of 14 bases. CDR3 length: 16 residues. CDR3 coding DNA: TGTGCCAGCAGCGTAGGTGTAGGGGACTTCAACTATGGCTACACCTTC. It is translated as CASSVGVGDFNYGYTF.

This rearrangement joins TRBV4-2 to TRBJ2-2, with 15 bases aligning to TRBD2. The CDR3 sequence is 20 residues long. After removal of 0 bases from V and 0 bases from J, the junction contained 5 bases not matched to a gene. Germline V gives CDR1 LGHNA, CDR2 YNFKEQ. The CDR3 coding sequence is TGTGCCAGCAGCCAAGAAAAGGGACTAGCGGGGGGCCCGAACACCGGGGAGCTGTTTTTT. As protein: CASSQEKGLAGGPNTGELFF.

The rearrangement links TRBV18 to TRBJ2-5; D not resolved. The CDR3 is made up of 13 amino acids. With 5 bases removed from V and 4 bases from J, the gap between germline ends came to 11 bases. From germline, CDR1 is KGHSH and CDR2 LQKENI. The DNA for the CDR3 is TGTGCCAGCTCAGCCGGTGTTCGAGAGACCCAGTACTTC. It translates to CASSAGVRETQYF.

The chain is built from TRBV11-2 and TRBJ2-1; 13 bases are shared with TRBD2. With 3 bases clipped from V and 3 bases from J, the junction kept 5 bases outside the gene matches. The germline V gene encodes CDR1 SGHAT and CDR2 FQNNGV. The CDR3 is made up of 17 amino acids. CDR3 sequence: CASSLFGLAGDYNEQFF. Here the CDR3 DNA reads TGTGCCAGCAGCTTGTTTGGACTAGCGGGAGACTACAATGAGCAGTTCTTC.

The CDR3 nucleotides read TGTGCCAGCAATCCGGGACTAGCGGCAAGGAGCTCCTACAATGAGCAGTTCTTC. This sequence encodes CASNPGLAARSSYNEQFF. The V and J genes are TRBV19 and TRBJ2-1, with 11 bases identical to TRBD2. Germline V CDR1 and CDR2: LNHDA, SQIVND (reference sequence). The CDR3 contains 18 residues. V dropped 9 bases and J dropped 0; count of bases not matched to a gene: 13.

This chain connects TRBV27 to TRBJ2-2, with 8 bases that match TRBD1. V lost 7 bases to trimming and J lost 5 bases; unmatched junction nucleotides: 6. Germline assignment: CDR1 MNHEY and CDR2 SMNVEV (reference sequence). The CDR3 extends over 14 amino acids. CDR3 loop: CASNTGGGTGELFF. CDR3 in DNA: TGTGCCAGCAATACAGGGGGTGGAACCGGGGAGCTGTTTTTT.

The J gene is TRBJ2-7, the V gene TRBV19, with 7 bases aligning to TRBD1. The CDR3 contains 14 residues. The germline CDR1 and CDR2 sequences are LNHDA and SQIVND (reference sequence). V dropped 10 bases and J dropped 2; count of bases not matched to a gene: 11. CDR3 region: CATRKTGEPYEQYF. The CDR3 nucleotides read TGTGCCACCCGGAAAACAGGGGAACCCTACGAGCAGTACTTC.

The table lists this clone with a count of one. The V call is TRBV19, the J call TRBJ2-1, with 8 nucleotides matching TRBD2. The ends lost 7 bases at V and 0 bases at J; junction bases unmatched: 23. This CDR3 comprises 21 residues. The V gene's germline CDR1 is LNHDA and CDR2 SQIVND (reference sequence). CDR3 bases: TGTGCCAGTACACCAGGGGCGGGGGGTTATGGGCCAACTAGCTCCTACAATGAGCAGTTCTTC. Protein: CASTPGAGGYGPTSSYNEQFF.

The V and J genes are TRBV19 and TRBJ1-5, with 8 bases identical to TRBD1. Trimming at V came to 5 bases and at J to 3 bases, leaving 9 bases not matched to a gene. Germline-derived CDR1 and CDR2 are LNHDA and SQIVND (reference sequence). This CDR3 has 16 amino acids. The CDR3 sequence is CASSEGTGTHNQPQHF. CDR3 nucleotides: TGTGCCAGTAGTGAAGGGACAGGTACGCACAATCAGCCCCAGCATTTT.

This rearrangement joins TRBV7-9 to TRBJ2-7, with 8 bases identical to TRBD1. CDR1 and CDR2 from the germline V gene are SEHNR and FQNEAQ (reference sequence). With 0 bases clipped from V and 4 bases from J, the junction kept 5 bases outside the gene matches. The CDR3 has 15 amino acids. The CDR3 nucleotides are TGTGCCAGCAGCTTAGCGCAGGGGGCGGGATACGAGCAGTACTTC. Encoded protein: CASSLAQGAGYEQYF.

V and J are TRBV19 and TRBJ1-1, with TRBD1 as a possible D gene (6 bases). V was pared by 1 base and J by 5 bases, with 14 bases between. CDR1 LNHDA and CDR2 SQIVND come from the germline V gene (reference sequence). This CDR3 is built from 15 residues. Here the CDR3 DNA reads TGTGCCAGTAGTATAGCGACAGGTGTGTGGACTGAAGCTTTCTTT. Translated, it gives CASSIATGVWTEAFF.

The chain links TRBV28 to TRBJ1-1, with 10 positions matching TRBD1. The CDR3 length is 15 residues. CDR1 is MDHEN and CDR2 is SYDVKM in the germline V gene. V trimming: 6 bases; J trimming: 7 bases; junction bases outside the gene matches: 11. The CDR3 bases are TGTGCCAGCAGCCAACCAACCCGGACAGGGGGTGAAGCTTTCTTT. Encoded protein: CASSQPTRTGGEAFF.

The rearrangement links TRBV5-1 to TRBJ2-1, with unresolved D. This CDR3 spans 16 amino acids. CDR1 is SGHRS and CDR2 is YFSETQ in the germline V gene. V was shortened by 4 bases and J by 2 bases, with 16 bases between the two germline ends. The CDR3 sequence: CASSLAPYSPYNEQFF. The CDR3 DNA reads TGCGCCAGCAGCCTCGCTCCCTACTCCCCCTACAATGAGCAGTTCTTC.

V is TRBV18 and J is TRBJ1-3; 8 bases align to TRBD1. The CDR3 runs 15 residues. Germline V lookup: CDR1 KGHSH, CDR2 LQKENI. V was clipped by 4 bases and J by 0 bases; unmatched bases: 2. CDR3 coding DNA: TGTGCCAGCTCACTACAGGGGGACTCTGGAAACACCATATATTTT. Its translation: CASSLQGDSGNTIYF.

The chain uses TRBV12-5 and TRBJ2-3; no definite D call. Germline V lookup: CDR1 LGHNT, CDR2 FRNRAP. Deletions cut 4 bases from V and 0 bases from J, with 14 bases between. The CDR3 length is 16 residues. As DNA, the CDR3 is TGTGCTAGTGGTTCCACCGCATACTATAGCACAGATACGCAGTATTTT. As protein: CASGSTAYYSTDTQYF.